Listed here are 10 T cell receptor beta chains from one sample, sequenced in a study of vaccination effects on CD4 cells after COVID-19. The assay was immunoSEQ multiplex PCR, and TCRdb's table has in-frame clones only and misses some. This repertoire shows about 38,000 clones, about two thirds found once; its top ten account for approximately 24%. Their cognate antigens are unknown. The ViraFEST assay expanded antigen-specific CD4+ T cells with viral peptide pools before sequencing. CD4+ T cell isolation took place after 10 days of culture. Vaccine recipients, nucleocapsid antibody negative, had no prior SARS-CoV-2 infection. The starting material was CD4+ T cells from PBMCs cultured with SARS-CoV-2 spike peptides, obtained before COVID-19 vaccination. All receptors derive from a human donor who received a COVID-19 vaccine.

This clone has a single count. CDR3 region: CASSSGQMNTEAFF. The CDR3 nucleotides are TGCGCCAGCAGCTCGGGACAGATGAACACTGAAGCTTTCTTT. The V call is TRBV5-1, the J call TRBJ1-1; 7 positions agree with TRBD1. The CDR3 consists of 14 residues. With V trimmed by 3 bases and J by 0 bases, 2 bases remained unmatched. Germline V gene lookup returns CDR1 SGHRS and CDR2 YFSETQ.

This chain joins TRBV6-5 and TRBJ2-4; maybe TRBD2 (6 bases). This CDR3 is built from 15 residues. Trimming shortened V by 3 bases and J by 6 bases, and 15 bases separated the two germline ends. Germline V gene sequence: CDR1 MNHEY, CDR2 SVGAGI. The chain's CDR3 is CASSYGRGWGNIQYF. Here the CDR3 DNA reads TGTGCCAGCAGTTATGGGCGGGGTTGGGGAAACATTCAGTACTTC.

This clone is medium-sized within its sample. The rearrangement joins TRBV13 to TRBJ1-2; no definite D call. Germline V gene data show CDR1 as PRHDT and CDR2 as FYEKMQ (reference sequence). CDR3 length equals 13 residues. Trimming took off 1 base at V and 4 bases at J, with 7 bases between the two ends. The CDR3 loop is CASSLDPSYGYTF. CDR3 in DNA: TGTGCCAGCAGCTTAGATCCCAGCTATGGCTACACCTTC. The full variable domain, completed using reference TRBV13 and TRBJ1-2, is AAGVIQSPRHLIKEKRETATLKCYPIPRHDTVYWYQQGPGQDPQFLISFYEKMQSDKGSIPDRFSAQQFSDYHSELNMSSLELGDSALYFCASSLDPSYGYTFGSGTRLTVV.

Points on this clone: Sequence at one end of the junction differs from germline and may be a read error. The CDR3, as DNA: TGCAGCGTCGAAGGGGGGGCTAACTATGGCTACACCTTC. It encodes CSVEGGANYGYTF. The V call is TRBV29-1, the J call TRBJ1-2; D perhaps matches TRBD1 (6 bases). CDR1 is SQVTM and CDR2 is ANQGSEA in the germline V gene. The CDR3 covers 13 residues.

The rearrangement links TRBV10-3 to TRBJ2-7, with D perhaps TRBD2 (6 bases). This CDR3 has 15 residues. Germline V gives CDR1 ENHRY, CDR2 SYGVKD. Deletions cut 6 bases from V and 0 bases from J, with 15 bases between. CDR3 amino acids: CAISTGDGSSYEQYF. CDR3 DNA sequence: TGTGCCATCAGCACCGGAGACGGGAGCTCCTACGAGCAGTACTTC.

This clone has a handful of counts. The V and J genes are TRBV4-2 and TRBJ1-6, with 7 bases fitting TRBD1. The CDR3 has 17 amino acids. CDR1 is LGHNA, CDR2 YNFKEQ, per germline. Germline trimming cut 3 bases from V and 3 bases from J; bases unmatched to any gene: 8. CDR3 sequence (DNA): TGTGCCAGCAGCCAGTCGGGCAGGGGGGACTATAATTCACCCCTCCACTTT. Encoded protein: CASSQSGRGDYNSPLHF.

The V call is TRBV6-2 or TRBV6-3, the J call TRBJ2-7; 8 bases line up with TRBD2. Trimming at V came to 2 bases and at J to 3 bases, leaving 6 bases not matched to a gene. The germline CDR1 and CDR2 sequences are MNHEY and SVGEGT. The CDR3 runs 15 residues. CDR3 coding DNA: TGTGCCAGCAGTTACGACGGACTAGCCTTCTACGAGCAGTACTTC. Translating gives CASSYDGLAFYEQYF.

V and J are TRBV3-1 (or the pseudogene TRBV3-2) and TRBJ1-5; D ambiguous. In germline, CDR1 is LGHDT, CDR2 YNNKEL (reference sequence). CDR3 length: 16 residues. V lost 1 base and J lost 0, with 10 bases in between. CDR3: CASSQVEGYSNQPQHF. The CDR3 DNA sequence: TGTGCCAGCAGCCAAGTGGAGGGTTATAGCAATCAGCCCCAGCATTTT.

This chain uses TRBV2 with TRBJ1-1, with D perhaps TRBD1 (5 bases). This CDR3 is 13 amino acids long. Germline CDR1 reads SNHLY; CDR2 reads FYNNEI. Trimming stripped 6 bases from V and 2 bases from J, with 10 bases between. The DNA of the CDR3 is TGTGCCAGCAGCGAGGGGAAAAACACTGAAGCTTTCTTT. It yields the protein CASSEGKNTEAFF.

J is TRBJ1-6 and V is TRBV7-9; D is unclear. Trimming shortened V by 1 base and J by 7 bases, and 11 bases separated the two germline ends. This CDR3 spans 15 amino acids. Per the germline V gene, CDR1 is SEHNR and CDR2 is FQNEAQ (reference sequence). DNA of the CDR3: TGTGCCAGCAGCTTAGGAAGGACGGGGAATTCACCCCTCCACTTT. As protein: CASSLGRTGNSPLHF.